This T cell receptor beta chain was found in a study of long-term antiretroviral therapy in people with HIV. Background on the study: The 2015 recommendation for immediate ART came about a decade after the earliest samples.

Study-wide findings and caveats: Transplant donor controls retained higher diversity, though diversity increased after ART. Blood draws took place between the mid-2000s and the late 2010s and possibly involved older ART regimens.

Investigators performed immunoSEQ version v3.0 at survey level. Sequencing was designed to cover about 40,000-50,000 T-cell genomes in each sample. Using immunoSEQ multiplex PCR, the repertoire was profiled, and TCRdb retains in-frame clones only, with some absent. The sample contains some 27,000 clones, over 75% of which appear only once. Per the germline V gene, CDR1 is LNHDA and CDR2 is SQIVND (reference sequence). The CDR3 extends over 14 amino acids. The junction had 11 bases not matched to a gene; V was cut back by 1 base and J by 15 bases. Comments on this clone: Its antigen remains unidentified.

The sequencing used unsorted PBMCs, collected 3 years after starting antiretroviral therapy. The receptor was isolated from a man aged 35 to 55 with HIV. This chain joins TRBV19 and TRBJ2-4, with 8 bases lining up with TRBD2. CDR3 sequence reads: CASSIAASGSAVYF. CDR3 in DNA: TGTGCCAGTAGTATAGCCGCGAGCGGGAGTGCGGTGTACTTC.